This TCR beta chain is drawn from a study of blood T cell repertoires in COVID-19. Background on the study: Researchers got acute and convalescent COVID-19 samples from the United States, Italy and Spain. PBMCs, B-cell-depleted T cells, or T cells were the source of the cDNA or gDNA that made up the material.

Germline V gives CDR1 MDHEN, CDR2 SYDVKM. With V trimmed by 2 bases and J by 5 bases, 5 bases remained unmatched. The CDR3 extends over 15 amino acids. In the original processing: Cell counts per sample came from amplifying reference gene primers. Libraries were prepared by immunoSEQ multiplex PCR; TCRdb keeps only in-frame clonotypes and omits some of them. That table furnishes V, J and clone size, whereas the DNA furnished D and trimming. This table holds more than 25,000 clones, 65% to 70% found once. Sequencing was performed on peripheral blood. J is TRBJ2-5 and V is TRBV28, with 10 bases identical to TRBD2. The receptor's source is a human donor in a cohort sampled during active COVID-19. Written as DNA, the CDR3 is TGTGCCAGCAGTTTAAGCGGGGGGGCCTTGGAGACCCAGTACTTC. It encodes CASSLSGGALETQYF.